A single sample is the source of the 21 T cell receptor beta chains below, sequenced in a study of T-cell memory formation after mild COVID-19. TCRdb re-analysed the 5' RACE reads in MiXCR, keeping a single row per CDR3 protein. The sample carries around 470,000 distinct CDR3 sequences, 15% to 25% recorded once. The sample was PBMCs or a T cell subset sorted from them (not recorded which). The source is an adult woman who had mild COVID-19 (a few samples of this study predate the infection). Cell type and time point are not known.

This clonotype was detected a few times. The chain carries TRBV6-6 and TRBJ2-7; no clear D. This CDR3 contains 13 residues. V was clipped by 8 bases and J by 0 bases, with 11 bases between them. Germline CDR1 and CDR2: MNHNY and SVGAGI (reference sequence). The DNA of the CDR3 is TGTGCCAGCTGGTCGAGTGACTCCTACGAGCAGTACTTC. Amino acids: CASWSSDSYEQYF.

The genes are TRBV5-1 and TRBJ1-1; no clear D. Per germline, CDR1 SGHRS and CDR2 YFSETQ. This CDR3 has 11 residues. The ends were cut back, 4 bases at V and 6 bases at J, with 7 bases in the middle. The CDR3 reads CASSAGSEAFF. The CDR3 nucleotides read TGCGCCAGCAGCGCTGGTTCTGAAGCTTTCTTT.

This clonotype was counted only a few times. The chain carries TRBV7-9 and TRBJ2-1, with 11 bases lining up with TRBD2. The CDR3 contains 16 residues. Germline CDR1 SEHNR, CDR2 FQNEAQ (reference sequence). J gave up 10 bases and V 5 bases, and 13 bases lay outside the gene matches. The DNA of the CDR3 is TGTGCCAGCAGCCCCCCAGCCGCGCTAGCGGGAGGCGAGCAGTTCTTC. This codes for CASSPPAALAGGEQFF.

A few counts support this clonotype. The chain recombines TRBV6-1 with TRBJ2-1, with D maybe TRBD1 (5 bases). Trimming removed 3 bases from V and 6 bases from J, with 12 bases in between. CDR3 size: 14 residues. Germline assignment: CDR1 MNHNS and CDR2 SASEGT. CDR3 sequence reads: CASSDLRQGNEQFF. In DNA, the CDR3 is TGTGCCAGCAGTGACCTCCGTCAGGGCAATGAGCAGTTCTTC.

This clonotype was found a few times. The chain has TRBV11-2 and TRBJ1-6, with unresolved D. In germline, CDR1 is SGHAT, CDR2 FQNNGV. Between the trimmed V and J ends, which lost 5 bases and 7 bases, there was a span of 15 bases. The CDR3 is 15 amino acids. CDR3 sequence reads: CASSVFEAGNSPLHF. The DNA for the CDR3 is TGTGCCAGCAGCGTTTTCGAAGCCGGGAATTCACCCCTCCACTTT. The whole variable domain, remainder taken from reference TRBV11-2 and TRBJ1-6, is EAGVAQSPRYKIIEKRQSVAFWCNPISGHATLYWYQQILGQGPKLLIQFQNNGVVDDSQLPKDRFSAERLKGVDSTLKIQPAKLEDSAVYLCASSVFEAGNSPLHFGNGTRLTVT.

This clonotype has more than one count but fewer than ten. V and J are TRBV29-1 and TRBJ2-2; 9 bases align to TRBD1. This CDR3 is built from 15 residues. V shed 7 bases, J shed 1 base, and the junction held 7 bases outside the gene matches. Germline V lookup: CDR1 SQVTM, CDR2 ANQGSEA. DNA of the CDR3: TGCAGCGCTACACAGGGGGCAGGGAACACCGGGGAGCTGTTTTTT. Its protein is CSATQGAGNTGELFF.

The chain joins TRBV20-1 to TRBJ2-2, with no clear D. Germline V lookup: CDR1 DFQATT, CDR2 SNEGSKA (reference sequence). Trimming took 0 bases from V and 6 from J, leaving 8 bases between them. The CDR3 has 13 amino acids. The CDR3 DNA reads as TGCAGTGCTAGAGACCCTACCGCCGGGGAGCTGTTTTTT. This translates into CSARDPTAGELFF.

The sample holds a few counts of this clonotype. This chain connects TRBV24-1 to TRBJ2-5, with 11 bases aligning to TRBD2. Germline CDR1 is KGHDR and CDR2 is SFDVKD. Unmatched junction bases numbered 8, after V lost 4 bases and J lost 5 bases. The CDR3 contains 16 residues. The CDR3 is CATSEGTSGARETQYF. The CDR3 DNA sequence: TGTGCCACCAGTGAGGGGACTAGCGGAGCTCGGGAGACCCAGTACTTC.

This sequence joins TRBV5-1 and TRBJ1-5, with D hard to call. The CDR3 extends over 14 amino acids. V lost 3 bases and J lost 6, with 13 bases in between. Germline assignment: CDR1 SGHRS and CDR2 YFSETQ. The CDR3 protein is CASSSNWGGQPQHF. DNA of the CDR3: TGCGCCAGCAGCTCCAACTGGGGAGGTCAGCCCCAGCATTTT. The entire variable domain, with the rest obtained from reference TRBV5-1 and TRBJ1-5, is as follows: KAGVTQTPRYLIKTRGQQVTLSCSPISGHRSVSWYQQTPGQGLQFLFEYFSETQRNKGNFPGRFSGRQFSNSRSEMNVSTLELGDSALYLCASSSNWGGQPQHFGDGTRLSIL.

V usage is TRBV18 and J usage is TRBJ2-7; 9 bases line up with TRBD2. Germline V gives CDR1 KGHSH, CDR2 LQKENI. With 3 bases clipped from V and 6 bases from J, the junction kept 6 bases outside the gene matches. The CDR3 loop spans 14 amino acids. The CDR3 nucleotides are TGTGCCAGCTCACCGATAGCGGGAGTGGGCGAGCAGTACTTC. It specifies CASSPIAGVGEQYF.

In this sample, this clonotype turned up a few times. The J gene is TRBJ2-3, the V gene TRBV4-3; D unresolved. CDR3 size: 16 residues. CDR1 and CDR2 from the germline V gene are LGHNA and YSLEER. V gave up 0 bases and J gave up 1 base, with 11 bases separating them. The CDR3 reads CASSQEDPRRTDTQYF. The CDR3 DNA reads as TGCGCCAGCAGCCAAGAGGACCCTCGCCGCACAGATACGCAGTATTTT.

CDR3 protein: CATSRDLGGYEQYF. The CDR3 DNA follows: TGTGCCACCAGCAGAGATCTGGGGGGCTACGAGCAGTACTTC. The chain uses TRBV15 and TRBJ2-7, with D perhaps TRBD2 (6 bases). V was trimmed by 0 bases and J by 3 bases, leaving 9 bases between them. The V gene's germline CDR1 is LNHNV and CDR2 YYDKDF (reference sequence). The CDR3 loop spans 14 amino acids. Based on the CDR3 plus reference TRBV15 and TRBJ2-7, the full variable domain is DAMVIQNPRYQVTQFGKPVTLSCSQTLNHNVMYWYQQKSSQAPKLLFHYYDKDFNNEADTPDNFQSRRPNTSFCFLDIRSPGLGDTAMYLCATSRDLGGYEQYFGPGTRLTVT.

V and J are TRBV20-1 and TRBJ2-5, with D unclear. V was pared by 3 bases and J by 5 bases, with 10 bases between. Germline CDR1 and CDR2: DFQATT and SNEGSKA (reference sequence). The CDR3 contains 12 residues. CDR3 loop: CSARDRSETQYF. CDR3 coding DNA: TGCAGTGCTAGGGACCGGTCGGAGACCCAGTACTTC.

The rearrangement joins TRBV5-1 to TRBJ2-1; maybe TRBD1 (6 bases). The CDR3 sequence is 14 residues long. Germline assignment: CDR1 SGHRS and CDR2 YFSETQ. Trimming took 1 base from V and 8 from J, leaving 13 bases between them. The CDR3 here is CASSLSQGIHEQFF. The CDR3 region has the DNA TGCGCCAGCAGCTTGTCACAGGGTATCCATGAGCAGTTCTTC.

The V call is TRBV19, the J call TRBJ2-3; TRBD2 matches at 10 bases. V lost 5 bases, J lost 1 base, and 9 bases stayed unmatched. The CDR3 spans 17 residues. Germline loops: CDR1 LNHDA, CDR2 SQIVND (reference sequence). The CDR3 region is CASSSDLLAGGTDTQYF. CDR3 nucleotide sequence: TGTGCCAGTAGTTCCGACCTTCTAGCGGGAGGCACAGATACGCAGTATTTT. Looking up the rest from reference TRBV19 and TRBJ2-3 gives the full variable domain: DGGITQSPKYLFRKEGQNVTLSCEQNLNHDAMYWYRQDPGQGLRLIYYSQIVNDFQKGDIAEGYSVSREKKESFPLTVTSAQKNPTAFYLCASSSDLLAGGTDTQYFGPGTRLTVL.

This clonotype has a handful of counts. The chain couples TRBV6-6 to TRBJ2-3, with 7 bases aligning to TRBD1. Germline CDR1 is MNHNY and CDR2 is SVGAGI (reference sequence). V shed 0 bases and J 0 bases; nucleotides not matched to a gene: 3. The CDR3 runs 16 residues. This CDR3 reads CASSYSAGGSTDTQYF. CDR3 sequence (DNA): TGTGCCAGCAGTTACTCAGCAGGGGGAAGCACAGATACGCAGTATTTT.

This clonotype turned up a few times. CDR3 loop: CASSLASGLYGYTF. In DNA form, the CDR3 reads TGTGCCAGCAGCTTAGCTTCGGGGCTCTATGGCTACACCTTC. V gene TRBV7-2 combines with J gene TRBJ1-2; D is perhaps TRBD1 (5 bases). The CDR3 spans 14 residues. V was trimmed by 0 bases and J by 4 bases, leaving 9 bases between them. The germline CDR1 and CDR2 sequences are SGHTA and FQGNSA. Complete variable domain (other parts from reference TRBV7-2 and TRBJ1-2): GAGVSQSPSNKVTEKGKDVELRCDPISGHTALYWYRQSLGQGLEFLIYFQGNSAPDKSGLPSDRFSAERTGGSVSTLTIQRTQQEDSAVYLCASSLASGLYGYTFGSGTRLTVV.

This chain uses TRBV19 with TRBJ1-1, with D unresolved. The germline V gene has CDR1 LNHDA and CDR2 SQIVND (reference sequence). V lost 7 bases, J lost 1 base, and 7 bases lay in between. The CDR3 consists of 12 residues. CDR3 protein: CASKAGNTEAFF. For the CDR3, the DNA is TGTGCCAGTAAAGCAGGGAACACTGAAGCTTTCTTT.

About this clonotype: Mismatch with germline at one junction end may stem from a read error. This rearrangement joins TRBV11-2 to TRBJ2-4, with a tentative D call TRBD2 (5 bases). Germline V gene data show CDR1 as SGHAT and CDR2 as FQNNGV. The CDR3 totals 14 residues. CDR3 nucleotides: TGTGCCAGCAGCTTACCGGAGGCTAGTCACATTAAGTACTTC. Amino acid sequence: CASSLPEASHIKYF.

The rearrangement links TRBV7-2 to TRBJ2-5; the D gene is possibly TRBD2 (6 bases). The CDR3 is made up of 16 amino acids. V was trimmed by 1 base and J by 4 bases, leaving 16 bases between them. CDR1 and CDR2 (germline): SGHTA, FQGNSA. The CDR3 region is CASSLVGAGNLETQYF. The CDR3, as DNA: TGTGCCAGCAGCTTAGTCGGGGCGGGAAACTTAGAGACCCAGTACTTC.

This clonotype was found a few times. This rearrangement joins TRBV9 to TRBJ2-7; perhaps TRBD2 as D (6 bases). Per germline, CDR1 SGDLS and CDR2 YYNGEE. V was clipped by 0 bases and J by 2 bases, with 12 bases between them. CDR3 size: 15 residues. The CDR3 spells CASSVGASETYEQYF. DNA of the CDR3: TGTGCCAGCAGCGTAGGAGCTAGCGAAACCTACGAGCAGTACTTC.